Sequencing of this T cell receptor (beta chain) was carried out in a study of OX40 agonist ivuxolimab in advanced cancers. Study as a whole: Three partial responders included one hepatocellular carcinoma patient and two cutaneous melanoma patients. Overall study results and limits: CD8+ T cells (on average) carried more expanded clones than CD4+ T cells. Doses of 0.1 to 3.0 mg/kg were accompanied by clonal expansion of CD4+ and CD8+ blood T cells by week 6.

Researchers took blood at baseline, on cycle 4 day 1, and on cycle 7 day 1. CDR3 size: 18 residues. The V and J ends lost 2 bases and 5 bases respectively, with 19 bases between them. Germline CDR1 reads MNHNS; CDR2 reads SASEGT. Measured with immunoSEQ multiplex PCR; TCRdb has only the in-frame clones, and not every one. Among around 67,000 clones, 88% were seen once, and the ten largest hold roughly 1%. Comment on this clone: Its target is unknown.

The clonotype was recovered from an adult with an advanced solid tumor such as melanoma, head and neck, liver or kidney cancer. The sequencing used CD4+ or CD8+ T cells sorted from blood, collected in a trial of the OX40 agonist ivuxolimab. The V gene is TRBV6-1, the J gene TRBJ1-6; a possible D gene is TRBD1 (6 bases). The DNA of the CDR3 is TGTGCCAGCAGTGAACCACCGACAGGAACAATGGATAATTCACCCCTCCACTTT. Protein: CASSEPPTGTMDNSPLHF.